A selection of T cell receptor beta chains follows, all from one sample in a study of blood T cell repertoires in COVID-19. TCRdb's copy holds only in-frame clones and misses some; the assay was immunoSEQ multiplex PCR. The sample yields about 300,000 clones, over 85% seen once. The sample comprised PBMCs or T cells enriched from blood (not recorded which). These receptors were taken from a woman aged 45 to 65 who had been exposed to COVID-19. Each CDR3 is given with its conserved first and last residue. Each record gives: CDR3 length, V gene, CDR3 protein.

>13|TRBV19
CASSIGVSTEAFF
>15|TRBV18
CASSPQQGHNTEAFF
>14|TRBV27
CASSLISNTGELFF
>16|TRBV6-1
CASSEGHNYRDTEAFF
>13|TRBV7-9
CASSLSWNTEAFF
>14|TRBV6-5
CASSYTQGPQPQHF
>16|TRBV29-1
CSVIPPSGASSYEQYF
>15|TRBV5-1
CASSRDRGVNYGYTF
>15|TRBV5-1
CASSSSGLPNTEAFF
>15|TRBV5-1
CASSQRAGFTDTQYF
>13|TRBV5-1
CASSRGSPDTQYF
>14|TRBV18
CASSPRDRGTEAFF
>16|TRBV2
CASSPGLAGAADTQYF
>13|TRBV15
CATSRERQQPQHF
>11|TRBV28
CASILNEKLFF
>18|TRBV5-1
CASNAGHPTGFSGNTIYF
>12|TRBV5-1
CASSPSTDTQYF
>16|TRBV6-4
CASSEAGGVPSYEQYF
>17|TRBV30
CAWRGTSGGPRAYEQYF
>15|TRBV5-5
CASSFWGGGMEWQYF
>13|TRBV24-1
CATSGQGGQPQHF
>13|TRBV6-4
CASSEGWGAEAFF
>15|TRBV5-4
CASSVTSDLYNEQFF